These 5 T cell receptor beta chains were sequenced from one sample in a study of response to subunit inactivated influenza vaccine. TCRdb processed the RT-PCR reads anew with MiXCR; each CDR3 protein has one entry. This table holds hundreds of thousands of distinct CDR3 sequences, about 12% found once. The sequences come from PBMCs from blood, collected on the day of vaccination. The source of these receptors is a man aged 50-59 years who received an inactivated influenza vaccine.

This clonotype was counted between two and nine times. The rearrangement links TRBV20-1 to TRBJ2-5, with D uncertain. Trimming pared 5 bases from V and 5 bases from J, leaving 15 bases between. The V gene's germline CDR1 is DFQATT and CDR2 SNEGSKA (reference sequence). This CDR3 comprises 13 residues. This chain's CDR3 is CSARAQNKETQYF. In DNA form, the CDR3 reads TGCAGTGCTCGGGCTCAAAATAAGGAGACCCAGTACTTC.

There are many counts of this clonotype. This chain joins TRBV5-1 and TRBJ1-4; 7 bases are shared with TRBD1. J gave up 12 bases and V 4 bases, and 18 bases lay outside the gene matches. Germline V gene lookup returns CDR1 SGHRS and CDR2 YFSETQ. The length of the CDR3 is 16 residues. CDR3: CASSLGTARVENELFF. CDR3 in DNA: TGCGCCAGCAGCCTCGGGACAGCTAGGGTCGAAAATGAACTGTTTTTT.

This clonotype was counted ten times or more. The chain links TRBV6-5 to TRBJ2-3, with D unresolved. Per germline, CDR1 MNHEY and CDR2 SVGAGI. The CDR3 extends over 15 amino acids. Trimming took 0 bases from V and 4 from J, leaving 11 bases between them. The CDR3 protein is CASSYSRQRADTQYF. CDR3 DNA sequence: TGTGCCAGCAGTTACTCGAGGCAGAGAGCAGATACGCAGTATTTT.

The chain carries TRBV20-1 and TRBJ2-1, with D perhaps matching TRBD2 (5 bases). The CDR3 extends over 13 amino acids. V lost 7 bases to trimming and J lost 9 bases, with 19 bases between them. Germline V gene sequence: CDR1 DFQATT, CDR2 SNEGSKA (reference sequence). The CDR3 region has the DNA TGCAGTGGAAGGCTAGCTTTAAAGGGTGAGCAGTTCTTC. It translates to CSGRLALKGEQFF.

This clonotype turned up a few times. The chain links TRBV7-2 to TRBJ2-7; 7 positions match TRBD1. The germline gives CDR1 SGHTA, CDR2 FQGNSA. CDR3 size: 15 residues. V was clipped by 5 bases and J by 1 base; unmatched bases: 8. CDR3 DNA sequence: TGTGCCAGCAGCCGATACCGGGACAGTTCCTACGAGCAGTACTTC. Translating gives CASSRYRDSSYEQYF.